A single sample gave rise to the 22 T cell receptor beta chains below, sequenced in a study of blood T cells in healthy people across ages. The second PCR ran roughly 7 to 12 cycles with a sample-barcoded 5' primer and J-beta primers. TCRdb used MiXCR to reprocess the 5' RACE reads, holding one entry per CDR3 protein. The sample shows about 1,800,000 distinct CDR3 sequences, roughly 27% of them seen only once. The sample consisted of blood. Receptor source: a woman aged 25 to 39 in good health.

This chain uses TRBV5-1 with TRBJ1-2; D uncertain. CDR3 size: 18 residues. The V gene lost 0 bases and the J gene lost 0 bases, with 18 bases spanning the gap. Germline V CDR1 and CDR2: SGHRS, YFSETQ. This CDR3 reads CASSLGPIDGASNYGYTF. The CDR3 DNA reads TGCGCCAGCAGCTTGGGACCGATAGATGGCGCGTCTAACTATGGCTACACCTTC.

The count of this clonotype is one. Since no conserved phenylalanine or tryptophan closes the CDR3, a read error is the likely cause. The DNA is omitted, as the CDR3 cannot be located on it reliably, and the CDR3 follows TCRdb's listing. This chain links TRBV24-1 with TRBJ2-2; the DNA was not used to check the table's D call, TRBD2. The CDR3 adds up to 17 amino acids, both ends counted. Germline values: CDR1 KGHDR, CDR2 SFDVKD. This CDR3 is CAFLGTLRGAVLRGAAG.

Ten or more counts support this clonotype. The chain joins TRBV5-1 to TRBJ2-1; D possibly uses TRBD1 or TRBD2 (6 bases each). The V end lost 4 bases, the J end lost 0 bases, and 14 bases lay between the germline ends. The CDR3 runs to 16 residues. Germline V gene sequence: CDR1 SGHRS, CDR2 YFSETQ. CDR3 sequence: CASSPGGASSYNEQFF. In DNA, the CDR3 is TGCGCCAGCAGCCCCGGGGGCGCAAGCTCCTACAATGAGCAGTTCTTC.

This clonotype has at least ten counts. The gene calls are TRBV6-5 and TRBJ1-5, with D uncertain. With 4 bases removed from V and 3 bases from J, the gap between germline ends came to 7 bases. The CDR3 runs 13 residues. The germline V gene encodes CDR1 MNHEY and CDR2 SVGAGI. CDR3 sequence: CASSSLINQPQHF. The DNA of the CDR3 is TGTGCCAGCAGTTCCCTTATCAATCAGCCCCAGCATTTT.

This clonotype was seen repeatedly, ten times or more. CDR3 protein: CASGVRQTNYGYTF. The CDR3 DNA follows: TGCGCCAGCGGAGTTCGGCAGACTAACTATGGCTACACCTTC. V gene TRBV5-1 combines with J gene TRBJ1-2; D remains unclear. V was trimmed by 7 bases and J by 0 bases, leaving 13 bases between them. Germline values: CDR1 SGHRS, CDR2 YFSETQ. This CDR3 spans 14 amino acids.

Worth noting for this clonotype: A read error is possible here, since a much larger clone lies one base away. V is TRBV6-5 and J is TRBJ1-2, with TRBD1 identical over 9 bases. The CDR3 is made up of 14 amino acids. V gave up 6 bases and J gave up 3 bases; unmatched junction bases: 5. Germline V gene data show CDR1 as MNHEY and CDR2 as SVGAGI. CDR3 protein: CASRKGQGYYGYTF. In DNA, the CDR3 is TGTGCCAGCAGAAAAGGACAGGGGTACTATGGCTACACCTTC.

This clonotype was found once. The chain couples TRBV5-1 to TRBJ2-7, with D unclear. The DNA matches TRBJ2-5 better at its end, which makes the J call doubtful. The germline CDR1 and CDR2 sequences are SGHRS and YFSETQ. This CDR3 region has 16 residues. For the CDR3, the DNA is TGCGCCAGCTCTCCATCTACAGTGGAATATGGAGAGACCCAGTACTTC. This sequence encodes CASSPSTVEYGETQYF.

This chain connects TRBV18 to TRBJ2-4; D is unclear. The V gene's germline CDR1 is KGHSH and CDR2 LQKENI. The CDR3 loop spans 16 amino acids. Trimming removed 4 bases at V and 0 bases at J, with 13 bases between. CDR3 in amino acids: CASSRDSDLAKNIQYF. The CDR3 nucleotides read TGTGCCAGCTCACGCGACTCGGACCTAGCCAAAAACATTCAGTACTTC.

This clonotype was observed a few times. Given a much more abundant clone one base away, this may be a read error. CDR3 sequence (DNA): TGCGCCAGCAGCCAGCTTTCTAGCCCAGATACGCAGTATTTT. Translating it yields CASSQLSSPDTQYF. The chain has TRBV4-1 and TRBJ2-3, with D possibly TRBD2 on 5 matching bases. V lost 3 bases and J lost 4, with 11 bases in between. The CDR3 sequence is 14 residues long. Germline V lookup: CDR1 MGHRA, CDR2 YSYEKL.

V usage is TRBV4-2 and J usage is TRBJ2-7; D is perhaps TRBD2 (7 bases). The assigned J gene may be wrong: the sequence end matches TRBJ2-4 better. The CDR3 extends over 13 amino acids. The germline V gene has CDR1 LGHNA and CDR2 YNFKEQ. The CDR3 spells CASSSTGRDIQYF. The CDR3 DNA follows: TGTGCCAGCAGCTCCACAGGGAGGGACATTCAGTACTTC.

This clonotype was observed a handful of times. This chain's CDR3 is CASSRDWAGETDTQYF. The CDR3, as DNA: TGTGCCAGCAGCCGTGACTGGGCGGGGGAGACAGATACGCAGTATTTT. The rearrangement links TRBV6-5 to TRBJ2-3; TRBD2 aligns across 7 bases. CDR3 length: 16 residues. Trimming cost V 6 bases and J 3 bases; bases outside gene matches: 12. The germline gives CDR1 MNHEY, CDR2 SVGAGI.

The CDR3 DNA reads TGTGCCAGCAGCTTAGGGGACAGCGGGACAGAGACCCAGTACTTC. Encoded protein: CASSLGDSGTETQYF. The chain links TRBV11-2 to TRBJ2-5, with D possibly called TRBD1 or TRBD2 (7 bases each). Trimming left V 1 base short and J 4 bases short, with 13 bases between. Germline CDR1 and CDR2: SGHAT and FQNNGV. The CDR3 totals 15 residues. The whole variable domain, filled in from reference TRBV11-2 and TRBJ2-5, reads EAGVAQSPRYKIIEKRQSVAFWCNPISGHATLYWYQQILGQGPKLLIQFQNNGVVDDSQLPKDRFSAERLKGVDSTLKIQPAKLEDSAVYLCASSLGDSGTETQYFGPGTRLLVL.

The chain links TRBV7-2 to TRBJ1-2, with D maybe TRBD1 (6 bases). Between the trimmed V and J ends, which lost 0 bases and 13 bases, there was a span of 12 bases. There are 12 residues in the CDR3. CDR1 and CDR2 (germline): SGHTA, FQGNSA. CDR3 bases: TGTGCCAGCAGCTTAGCGCCGGACAGACCCACCTTC. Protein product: CASSLAPDRPTF.

DNA of the CDR3: TGCAGTGCTAGCGGGGGAACTTACGGCTACACCTTC. Translating gives CSASGGTYGYTF. The rearrangement uses TRBV20-1 and TRBJ1-2, with a possible D match to TRBD1 (5 bases). The V and J ends lost 3 bases and 8 bases respectively, with 13 bases between them. The germline V gene encodes CDR1 DFQATT and CDR2 SNEGSKA (reference sequence). This CDR3 spans 12 amino acids.

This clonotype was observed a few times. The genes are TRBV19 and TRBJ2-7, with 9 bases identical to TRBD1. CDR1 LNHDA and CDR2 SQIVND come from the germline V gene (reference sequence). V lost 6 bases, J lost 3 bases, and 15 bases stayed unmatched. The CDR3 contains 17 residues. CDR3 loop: CASREIAGTGTFYEQYF. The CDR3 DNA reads TGTGCCAGTAGGGAAATCGCCGGGACAGGGACCTTCTACGAGCAGTACTTC.

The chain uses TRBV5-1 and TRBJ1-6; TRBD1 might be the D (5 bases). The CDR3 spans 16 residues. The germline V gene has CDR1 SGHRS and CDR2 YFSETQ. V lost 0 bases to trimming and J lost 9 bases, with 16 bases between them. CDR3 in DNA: TGCGCCAGCAGCTTGGAGGCCCGCGGGGGGGGTTCACCCCTCCACTTT. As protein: CASSLEARGGGSPLHF.

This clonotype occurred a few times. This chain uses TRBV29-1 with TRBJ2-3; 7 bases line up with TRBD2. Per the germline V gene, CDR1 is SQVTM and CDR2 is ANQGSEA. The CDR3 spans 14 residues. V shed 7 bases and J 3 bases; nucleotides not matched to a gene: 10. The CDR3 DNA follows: TGCAGCGCAACCGGGACTACCAAAACAGATACGCAGTATTTT. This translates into CSATGTTKTDTQYF.

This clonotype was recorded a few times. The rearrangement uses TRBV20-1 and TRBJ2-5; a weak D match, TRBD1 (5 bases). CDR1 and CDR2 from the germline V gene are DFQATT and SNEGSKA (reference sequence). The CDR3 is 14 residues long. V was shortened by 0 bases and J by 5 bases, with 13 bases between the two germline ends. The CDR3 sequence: CSARDQVKGETQYF. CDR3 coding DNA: TGCAGTGCTAGAGATCAAGTTAAGGGGGAGACCCAGTACTTC.

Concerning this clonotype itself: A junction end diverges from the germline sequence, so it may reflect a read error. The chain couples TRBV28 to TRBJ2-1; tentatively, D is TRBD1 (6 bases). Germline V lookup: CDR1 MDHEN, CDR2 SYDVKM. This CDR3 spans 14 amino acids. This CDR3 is CANSLIWGHNEQFF. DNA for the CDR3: TGTGCCAACAGTTTAATCTGGGGGCACAATGAGCAGTTCTTC.

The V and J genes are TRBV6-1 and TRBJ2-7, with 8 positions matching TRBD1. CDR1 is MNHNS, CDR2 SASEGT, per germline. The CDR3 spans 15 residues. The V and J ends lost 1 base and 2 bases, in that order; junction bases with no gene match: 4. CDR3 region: CASSEGQGYPYEQYF. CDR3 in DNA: TGTGCCAGCAGTGAAGGACAGGGGTACCCCTACGAGCAGTACTTC.

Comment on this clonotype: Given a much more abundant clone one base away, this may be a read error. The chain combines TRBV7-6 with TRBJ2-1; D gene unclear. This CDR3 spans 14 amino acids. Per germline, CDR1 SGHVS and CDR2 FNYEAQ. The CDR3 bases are TGTACCAGCAGCCCAGCCCGGGCCCCTTGGGAGCAGTTCTTC. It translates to CTSSPARAPWEQFF.

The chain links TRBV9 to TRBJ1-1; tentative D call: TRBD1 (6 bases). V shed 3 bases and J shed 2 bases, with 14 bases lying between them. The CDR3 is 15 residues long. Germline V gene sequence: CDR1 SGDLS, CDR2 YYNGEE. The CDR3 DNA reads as TGTGCCAGCAGCGAGGAGGGGGTTTCAAACACTGAAGCTTTCTTT. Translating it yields CASSEEGVSNTEAFF.